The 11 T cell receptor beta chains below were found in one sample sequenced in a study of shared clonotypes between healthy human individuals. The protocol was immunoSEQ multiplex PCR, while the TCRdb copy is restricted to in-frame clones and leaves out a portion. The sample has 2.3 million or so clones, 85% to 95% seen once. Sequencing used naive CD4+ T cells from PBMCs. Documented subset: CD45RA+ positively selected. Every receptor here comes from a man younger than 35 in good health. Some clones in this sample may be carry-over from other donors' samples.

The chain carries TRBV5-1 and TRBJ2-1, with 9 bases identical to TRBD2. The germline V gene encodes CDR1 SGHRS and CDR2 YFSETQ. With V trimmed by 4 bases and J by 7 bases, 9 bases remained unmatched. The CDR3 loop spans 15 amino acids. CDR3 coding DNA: TGCGCCAGCAGCCTATTTAGCGGGAGTGAGAATGAGCAGTTCTTC. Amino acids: CASSLFSGSENEQFF.

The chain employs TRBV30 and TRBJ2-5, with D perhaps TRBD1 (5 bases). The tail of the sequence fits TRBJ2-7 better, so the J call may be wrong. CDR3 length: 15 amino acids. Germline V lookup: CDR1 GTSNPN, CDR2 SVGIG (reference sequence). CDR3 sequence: CACRPGASSPYEQYF. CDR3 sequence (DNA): TGTGCCTGCCGACCTGGGGCCTCCTCTCCCTACGAGCAGTACTTC.

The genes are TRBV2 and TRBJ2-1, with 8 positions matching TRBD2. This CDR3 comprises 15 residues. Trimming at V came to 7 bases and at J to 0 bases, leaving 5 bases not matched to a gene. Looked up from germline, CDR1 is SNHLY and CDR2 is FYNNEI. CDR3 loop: CASIAGSYSYNEQFF. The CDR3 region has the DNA TGTGCCAGCATAGCGGGGAGCTACTCCTACAATGAGCAGTTCTTC.

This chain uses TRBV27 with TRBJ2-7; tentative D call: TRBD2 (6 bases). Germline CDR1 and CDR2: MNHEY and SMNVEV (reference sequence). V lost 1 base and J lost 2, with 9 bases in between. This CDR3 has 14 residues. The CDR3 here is CASSLFSGPYEQYF. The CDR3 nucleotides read TGTGCCAGCAGTTTATTTAGCGGTCCCTACGAGCAGTACTTC.

CDR3 DNA sequence: TGTGCCAGCAGTTACCCCGGGGAGGGGAGAGAAGAGACCCAGTACTTC. The encoded protein is CASSYPGEGREETQYF. The rearrangement links TRBV6-6 to TRBJ2-5; 7 positions agree with TRBD2. Looked up from germline, CDR1 is MNHNY and CDR2 is SVGAGI (reference sequence). With V trimmed by 2 bases and J by 3 bases, 9 bases remained unmatched. This CDR3 contains 16 residues.

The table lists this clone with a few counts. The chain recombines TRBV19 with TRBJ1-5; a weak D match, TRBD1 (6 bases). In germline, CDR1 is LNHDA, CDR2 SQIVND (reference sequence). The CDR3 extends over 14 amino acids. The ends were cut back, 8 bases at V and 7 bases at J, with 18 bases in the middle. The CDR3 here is CASLGGWGGQPQHF. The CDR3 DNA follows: TGTGCCAGTCTAGGGGGTTGGGGAGGGCAGCCCCAGCATTTT.

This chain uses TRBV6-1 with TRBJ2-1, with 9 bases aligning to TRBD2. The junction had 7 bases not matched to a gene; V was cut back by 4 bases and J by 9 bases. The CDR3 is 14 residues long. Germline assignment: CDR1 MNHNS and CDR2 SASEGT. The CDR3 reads CASSVSGSWGEQFF. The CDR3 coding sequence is TGTGCCAGCAGTGTTAGCGGGAGCTGGGGTGAGCAGTTCTTC.

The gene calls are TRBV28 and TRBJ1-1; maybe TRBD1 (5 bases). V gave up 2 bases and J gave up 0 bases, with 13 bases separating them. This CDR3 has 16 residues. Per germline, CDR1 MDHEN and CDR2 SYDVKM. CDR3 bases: TGTGCCAGCAGTTTACCCCGGGTGGGACTGAACACTGAAGCTTTCTTT. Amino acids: CASSLPRVGLNTEAFF.

The CDR3: CSASSGRATGELFF. The CDR3 DNA reads TGCAGCGCCAGTAGCGGGAGGGCCACCGGGGAGCTGTTTTTT. V is TRBV29-1 and J is TRBJ2-2; 11 nucleotides line up with TRBD2. In germline, CDR1 is SQVTM, CDR2 ANQGSEA. Trimming took 7 bases from V and 4 from J; bases not matched to a gene: 5. The CDR3 has 14 amino acids.

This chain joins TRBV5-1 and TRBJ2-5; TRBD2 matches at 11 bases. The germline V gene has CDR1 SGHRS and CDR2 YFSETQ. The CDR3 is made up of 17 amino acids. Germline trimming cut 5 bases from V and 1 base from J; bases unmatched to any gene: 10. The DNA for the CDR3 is TGCGCCAGCAGGCAATCGCTACTAGCGGGAGTCCAAGAGACCCAGTACTTC. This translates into CASRQSLLAGVQETQYF. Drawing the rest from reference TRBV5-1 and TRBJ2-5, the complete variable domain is KAGVTQTPRYLIKTRGQQVTLSCSPISGHRSVSWYQQTPGQGLQFLFEYFSETQRNKGNFPGRFSGRQFSNSRSEMNVSTLELGDSALYLCASRQSLLAGVQETQYFGPGTRLLVL.

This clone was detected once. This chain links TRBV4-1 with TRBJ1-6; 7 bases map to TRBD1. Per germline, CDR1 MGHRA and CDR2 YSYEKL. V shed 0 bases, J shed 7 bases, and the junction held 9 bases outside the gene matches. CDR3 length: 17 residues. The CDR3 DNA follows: TGCGCCAGCAGCCAAGAAGGTCCAGGGGGTGGAAATTCACCCCTCCACTTT. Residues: CASSQEGPGGGNSPLHF.